This TCR beta chain was observed in a study of cytomegalovirus exposure and HLA in healthy donors. About this clone itself: Its antigen remains unidentified.

CDR1 and CDR2 from the germline V gene are WSHSY and SAAADI. CDR3 length: 15 amino acids. Germline trimming cut 8 bases from V and 3 bases from J; bases unmatched to any gene: 10. The PCR was carried out with 60 Vbeta primers and 13 Jbeta primers. Clones were read by immunoSEQ multiplex PCR, and TCRdb kept only the in-frame ones, dropping some. The data contain roughly 190,000 clones, 79% of them seen just once; the ten biggest clones take up approximately 1.5%. General study findings and limits: A missense DCLRE1C variant was associated with V- and J-gene trimming of TCR beta chains in a later analysis, and an independent cohort replicated the association.

This TCR was recovered from a girl between 10 and 17 years old in good health and CMV-seropositive. The rearrangement joins TRBV10-2 to TRBJ1-2; TRBD1 aligns across 9 bases. The sample comprised PBMCs. CDR3 amino acids: CASESGTGNDYGYTF. DNA of the CDR3: TGCGCCAGCGAATCCGGGACAGGGAACGACTATGGCTACACCTTC.